One TCR beta chain is described in this entry. This record belongs to a study of blood T cell repertoires in COVID-19. Whole-study context: From T cells, B-cell-depleted T cells, or PBMCs came the material, which was cDNA or gDNA.

Only in-frame clones appear in the TCRdb table, and some are missing; sequencing was by immunoSEQ multiplex PCR. The sample records about 190,000 clones, more than 65% being singletons. The germline V gene has CDR1 KGHSH and CDR2 LQKENI. J lost 0 bases, V lost 3 bases, and 0 bases had no gene match. CDR3 size: 15 residues. This TCR was recovered from a woman aged 50 to 60 with acute COVID-19. The source material was PBMCs or T cells enriched from blood (not recorded which). This chain joins TRBV18 and TRBJ1-1; 11 nucleotides align to TRBD1. In DNA, the CDR3 is TGTGCCAGCTCACCGGGACAGGGGGTGAACACTGAAGCTTTCTTT. It encodes CASSPGQGVNTEAFF.